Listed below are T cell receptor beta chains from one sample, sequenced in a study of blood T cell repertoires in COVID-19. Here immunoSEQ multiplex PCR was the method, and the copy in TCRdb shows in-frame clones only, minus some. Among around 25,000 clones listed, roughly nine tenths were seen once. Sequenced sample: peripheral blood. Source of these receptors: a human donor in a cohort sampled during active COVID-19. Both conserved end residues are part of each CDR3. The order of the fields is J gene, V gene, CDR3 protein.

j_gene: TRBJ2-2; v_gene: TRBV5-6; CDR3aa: CASRVSRGKKRELFF
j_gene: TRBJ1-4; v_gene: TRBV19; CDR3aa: CASKQGRKTNEKLFF
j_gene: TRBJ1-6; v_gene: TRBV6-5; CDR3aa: CASSTPGVSPLHF
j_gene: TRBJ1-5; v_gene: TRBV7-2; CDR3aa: CASSLREGNQPQHF
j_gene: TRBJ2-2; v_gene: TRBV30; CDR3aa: CAWCWTATNTGELFF
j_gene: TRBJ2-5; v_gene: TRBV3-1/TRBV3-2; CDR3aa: CASSQDPGGTMQETQYF
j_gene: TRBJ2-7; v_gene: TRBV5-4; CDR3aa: CARSSYEQYF
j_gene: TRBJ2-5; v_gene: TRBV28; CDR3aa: CASKTSFGETQYF
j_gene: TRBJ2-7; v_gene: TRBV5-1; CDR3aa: CASSPSGGLSYEQYF
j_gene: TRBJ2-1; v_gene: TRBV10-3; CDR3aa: CAISGALAGPESGQQFF
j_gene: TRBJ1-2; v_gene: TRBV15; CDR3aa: CATSAQLRGSYGYTF
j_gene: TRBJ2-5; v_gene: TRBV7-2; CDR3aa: CASSLASSGIQETQYF
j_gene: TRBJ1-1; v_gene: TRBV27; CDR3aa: CASSSRDGGWTEAFF
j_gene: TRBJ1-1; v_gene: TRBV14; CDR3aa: CASSQVSSGSTEAFF
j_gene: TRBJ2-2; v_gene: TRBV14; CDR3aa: CASSQGAGKSGELFF
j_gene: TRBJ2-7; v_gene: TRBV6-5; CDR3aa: CASRNRVHEQYF
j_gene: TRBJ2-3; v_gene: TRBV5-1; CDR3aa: CASSPGLADTQYF
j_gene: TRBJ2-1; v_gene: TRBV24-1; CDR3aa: CATSLAGEQFF
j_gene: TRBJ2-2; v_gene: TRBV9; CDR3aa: CASSVGQLTGELFF
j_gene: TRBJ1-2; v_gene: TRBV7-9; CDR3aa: CASSLDDAGKGGYTF
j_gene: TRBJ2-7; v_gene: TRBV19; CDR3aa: CASSNGTPRTYEQYF
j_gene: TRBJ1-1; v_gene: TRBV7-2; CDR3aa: CASSLPRNTEAFF
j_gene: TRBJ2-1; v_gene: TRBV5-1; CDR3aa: CASSPSGNYNEQFF
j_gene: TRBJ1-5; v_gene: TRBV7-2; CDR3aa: CASSLGTYNQPQHF
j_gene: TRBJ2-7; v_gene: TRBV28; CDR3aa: CASSSELRDFGEQYF
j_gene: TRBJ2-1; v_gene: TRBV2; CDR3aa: CASSYLAGGNEQFF
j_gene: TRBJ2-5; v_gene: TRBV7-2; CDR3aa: CASRRWGGSGETQYF
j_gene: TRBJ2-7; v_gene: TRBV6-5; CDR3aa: CASKRPGAYEQYF
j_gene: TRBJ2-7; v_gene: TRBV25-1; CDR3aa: CASSAYTSADYEQYF
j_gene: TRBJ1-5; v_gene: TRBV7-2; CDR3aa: CASSSRHRGQGGRQPQHF
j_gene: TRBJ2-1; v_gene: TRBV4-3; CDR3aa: CASSQDRGHEQFF